Presented here are 29 T cell receptor beta chains from one specimen sequenced in a study of cytomegalovirus exposure and HLA in healthy donors. PCR employed 60 Vbeta and 13 Jbeta primers. Measured with immunoSEQ multiplex PCR; TCRdb has only the in-frame clones, and not every one. The top ten hold around 2.2% of the sample, which has 90,000 to 110,000 clones, about 76% seen once. Sequencing was done on a sample of PBMCs. These receptors were obtained from a woman between 25 and 40 years old in good health and CMV-seronegative.

This clone was observed a few times. The gene calls are TRBV5-1 and TRBJ2-7; TRBD2 agrees at 10 bases. This CDR3 has 15 amino acids. The J segment lost 6 bases and the V segment lost 0 bases, leaving 6 bases of the junction unmatched. CDR1 and CDR2 from the germline V gene are SGHRS and YFSETQ. CDR3 in DNA: TGCGCCAGCAGCTTGGAGAGGACTAGCGGCTCCGAGCAGTACTTC. Translation gives CASSLERTSGSEQYF. Filled out from reference TRBV5-1 and TRBJ2-7, the complete variable domain reads KAGVTQTPRYLIKTRGQQVTLSCSPISGHRSVSWYQQTPGQGLQFLFEYFSETQRNKGNFPGRFSGRQFSNSRSEMNVSTLELGDSALYLCASSLERTSGSEQYFGPGTRLTVT.

The chain links TRBV29-1 to TRBJ2-7; 8 bases fit TRBD2. There are 13 residues in the CDR3. The J segment lost 0 bases and the V segment lost 6 bases, leaving 4 bases of the junction unmatched. CDR1 and CDR2 (germline): SQVTM, ANQGSEA. The CDR3 DNA follows: TGCAGCGTGACGGGGGGGAGCTCCTACGAGCAGTACTTC. Translated, it gives CSVTGGSSYEQYF.

Note on this clone: Sequence at one end of the junction differs from germline and may be a read error. V and J are TRBV7-9 and TRBJ1-1, with D tentatively TRBD1 (6 bases). CDR1 SEHNR and CDR2 FQNEAQ come from the germline V gene (reference sequence). The CDR3 is made up of 18 amino acids. DNA for the CDR3: TGTTCCAGCAGCTTATCATTCTTGGGTCGGGACAAAAACACTGAAGCTTTCTTT. Its translation is CSSSLSFLGRDKNTEAFF.

The sample holds a few counts of this clone. The gene calls are TRBV10-3 and TRBJ2-3; possibly TRBD1 for D (5 bases). V shed 5 bases and J shed 0 bases, with 9 bases lying between them. This CDR3 region has 14 residues. Germline V gene data show CDR1 as ENHRY and CDR2 as SYGVKD. CDR3 in amino acids: CAISQGGSTDTQYF. DNA for the CDR3: TGTGCCATCAGTCAGGGTGGGAGCACAGATACGCAGTATTTT.

The chain couples TRBV27 to TRBJ2-7; 7 bases fit TRBD2. The CDR3 runs to 14 residues. The V gene end was trimmed by 5 bases and the J gene end by 4 bases; junction bases not matched to a gene: 8. The germline CDR1 and CDR2 sequences are MNHEY and SMNVEV (reference sequence). The CDR3 sequence: CASSRGGSIYEQYF. The CDR3 nucleotides read TGTGCCAGCAGTCGGGGCGGGAGTATATACGAGCAGTACTTC.

The chain uses TRBV4-3 and TRBJ2-3; D is possibly TRBD2 (6 bases). The CDR3 is 15 residues long. Trimming took off 4 bases at V and 5 bases at J, with 16 bases between the two ends. Germline V gives CDR1 LGHNA, CDR2 YSLEER. CDR3 sequence: CASSPGAKTRDTQYF. CDR3 bases: TGCGCCAGCAGCCCGGGAGCCAAAACGAGAGATACGCAGTATTTT.

V gene TRBV21-1 combines with J gene TRBJ2-3; the table names TRBD2, a call not compared with the DNA. TRBV21-1 is marked as a pseudogene. The CDR3 has 21 residues. CDR3: CASSKEVAGVLCPYCTDTQYF. DNA for the CDR3: TGTGCCAGCAGCAAGGAGGTAGCGGGAGTTTTATGTCCCTACTGCACAGATACGCAGTATTTT.

The chain carries TRBV4-2 and TRBJ2-7; 9 bases agree with TRBD2. The V gene end was trimmed by 1 base and the J gene end by 6 bases; junction bases not matched to a gene: 4. In germline, CDR1 is LGHNA, CDR2 YNFKEQ. CDR3 length: 14 residues. CDR3 DNA: TGTGCCAGCAGCCAAGGGCGGGAGGGAGCCGAGCAGTACTTC. Translation: CASSQGREGAEQYF.

The sample holds a few counts of this clone. The V call is TRBV7-9, the J call TRBJ2-2; D is possibly TRBD2 (6 bases). The CDR3 extends over 15 amino acids. The germline V and J ends were trimmed by 5 bases and 5 bases, with 15 bases remaining between them. The germline CDR1 and CDR2 sequences are SEHNR and FQNEAQ (reference sequence). The CDR3: CASSPRAGGTGELFF. CDR3 sequence (DNA): TGTGCCAGCAGCCCCCGGGCAGGAGGGACCGGGGAGCTGTTTTTT. Combining the CDR3 with reference TRBV7-9 and TRBJ2-2 gives the whole variable domain DTGVSQNPRHKITKRGQNVTFRCDPISEHNRLYWYRQTLGQGPEFLTYFQNEAQLEKSRLLSDRFSAERPKGSFSTLEIQRTEQGDSAMYLCASSPRAGGTGELFFGEGSRLTVL.

V is TRBV7-6 and J is TRBJ2-7; maybe TRBD1 (6 bases). Trimming took 1 base from V and 6 from J, leaving 19 bases between them. CDR1 is SGHVS, CDR2 FNYEAQ, per germline. The CDR3 spans 16 residues. In nucleotides, the CDR3 is TGTGCCAGCAGCTTAGTTCCGGGAACCCAGGGGAGCGAGCAGTACTTC. It yields the protein CASSLVPGTQGSEQYF.

V is TRBV7-2 and J is TRBJ2-1; the D gene is possibly TRBD2 (6 bases). The CDR3 loop spans 16 amino acids. Germline V gene data show CDR1 as SGHTA and CDR2 as FQGNSA. Trimming left V 5 bases short and J 7 bases short, with 21 bases between. The CDR3 protein is CASSRSLAFLGNEQFF. CDR3 sequence (DNA): TGTGCCAGCAGCCGAAGTCTAGCGTTTCTCGGTAATGAGCAGTTCTTC.

V usage is TRBV5-8 and J usage is TRBJ1-1; D is possibly TRBD1 (6 bases). V was shortened by 6 bases and J by 4 bases, with 16 bases between the two germline ends. Germline CDR1 reads SGHTS; CDR2 reads YDEGEE. The CDR3 extends over 14 amino acids. In DNA form, the CDR3 reads TGTGCCAGCACCCTGGGGGCGGGCGGCACTGAAGCTTTCTTT. Translation: CASTLGAGGTEAFF.

This rearrangement joins TRBV9 to TRBJ2-3; possibly TRBD1 for D (7 bases). Trimming removed 0 bases from V and 5 bases from J, with 13 bases in between. The CDR3 sequence is 15 residues long. Germline CDR1 SGDLS, CDR2 YYNGEE. The CDR3 nucleotides are TGTGCCAGCAGCGTAGGGGCAGGGGGAGGAGATACGCAGTATTTT. It yields the protein CASSVGAGGGDTQYF.

This chain uses TRBV7-9 with TRBJ2-1; no definite D call. The CDR3 has 13 residues. Trimming pared 3 bases from V and 5 bases from J, leaving 8 bases between. Germline CDR1 SEHNR, CDR2 FQNEAQ (reference sequence). CDR3 sequence: CASSFLGNNEQFF. CDR3 coding DNA: TGTGCCAGCAGCTTCCTAGGCAACAATGAGCAGTTCTTC.

The V and J genes are TRBV5-4 and TRBJ2-7; 10 nucleotides line up with TRBD2. J was trimmed by 3 bases and V by 3 bases; bases with no gene match: 6. CDR3 size: 15 residues. The germline CDR1 and CDR2 sequences are SGHNT and YYREEE (reference sequence). DNA for the CDR3: TGTGCCAGCAGCTCACCTAGCGGGAGTATCTACGAGCAGTACTTC. It translates to CASSSPSGSIYEQYF.

The chain combines TRBV7-9 with TRBJ2-7; 8 bases fit TRBD1. The length of the CDR3 is 16 residues. Per germline, CDR1 SEHNR and CDR2 FQNEAQ (reference sequence). Trimming cost V 0 bases and J 5 bases; bases outside gene matches: 9. This CDR3 reads CASSLALWTGRNEQYF. The CDR3 region has the DNA TGTGCCAGCAGCTTAGCCCTTTGGACAGGGAGGAACGAGCAGTACTTC.

The table lists this clone with a count of one. The chain carries TRBV5-1 and TRBJ1-6, with 7 bases that match TRBD1. The J segment lost 7 bases and the V segment lost 0 bases, leaving 7 bases of the junction unmatched. The CDR3 runs 16 residues. The germline gives CDR1 SGHRS, CDR2 YFSETQ. DNA of the CDR3: TGCGCCAGCAGCTTGGCCGGGGCAGGGGGAAATTCACCCCTCCACTTT. Translated, it gives CASSLAGAGGNSPLHF.

The V call is TRBV7-9, the J call TRBJ1-1, with 7 bases fitting TRBD1. V lost 4 bases, J lost 0 bases, and 8 bases stayed unmatched. The CDR3 totals 16 residues. CDR1 and CDR2 from the germline V gene are SEHNR and FQNEAQ (reference sequence). CDR3 coding DNA: TGTGCCAGCAGCTCTAGACAGGGTAGTGTGAACACTGAAGCTTTCTTT. Translation: CASSSRQGSVNTEAFF.

This chain links TRBV5-1 with TRBJ1-1; D is unresolved. CDR1 is SGHRS, CDR2 YFSETQ, per germline. V lost 0 bases and J lost 4, with 10 bases in between. CDR3 length: 14 residues. The CDR3 is CASSLGAGSTEAFF. As DNA, the CDR3 is TGCGCCAGCAGCTTGGGGGCGGGGAGCACTGAAGCTTTCTTT.

In this sample, this clone turned up once. The V and J genes are TRBV4-2 and TRBJ2-7; 12 bases map to TRBD2. In germline, CDR1 is LGHNA, CDR2 YNFKEQ. Trimming at V came to 2 bases and at J to 2 bases, leaving 1 base not matched to a gene. CDR3 length: 15 amino acids. The CDR3 nucleotides read TGTGCCAGCAGCCAAAGACTAGCGGGAGCCTACGAGCAGTACTTC. The encoded protein is CASSQRLAGAYEQYF.

In this sample, this clone turned up a few times. The chain uses TRBV4-1 and TRBJ2-5; TRBD1 matches 9 bases. Trimming removed 3 bases from V and 4 bases from J; junction bases left unmatched: 6. The CDR3 loop spans 15 amino acids. Per the germline V gene, CDR1 is MGHRA and CDR2 is YSYEKL. The CDR3 is CASSQPGQGGETQYF. For the CDR3, the DNA is TGCGCCAGCAGCCAGCCGGGACAGGGAGGAGAGACCCAGTACTTC.

This clone has more than one count but fewer than ten. This chain connects TRBV11-2 to TRBJ2-2; no clear D. V was trimmed by 1 base and J by 4 bases, leaving 10 bases between them. The CDR3 is 15 residues long. CDR1 is SGHAT, CDR2 FQNNGV, per germline. The DNA for the CDR3 is TGTGCCAGCAGCTTAGGGCGGAGTGGCACCGGGGAGCTGTTTTTT. Protein product: CASSLGRSGTGELFF.

CDR3 residues: CASSRTSGFQETQYF. The CDR3 nucleotides read TGTGCCAGCAGCCGGACTAGCGGCTTTCAAGAGACCCAGTACTTC. This sequence joins TRBV6-6 and TRBJ2-5, with 10 positions matching TRBD2. This CDR3 has 15 residues. Germline V lookup: CDR1 MNHNY, CDR2 SVGAGI (reference sequence). With V trimmed by 6 bases and J by 2 bases, 6 bases remained unmatched.

The chain is built from TRBV19 and TRBJ2-5; D possibly corresponds to TRBD2 (5 bases). Germline loops: CDR1 LNHDA, CDR2 SQIVND (reference sequence). There are 15 residues in the CDR3. V lost 0 bases and J lost 5, with 13 bases in between. The CDR3 reads CASSIDEGVRETQYF. In DNA, the CDR3 is TGTGCCAGTAGTATAGATGAGGGAGTAAGGGAGACCCAGTACTTC.

There are a few counts of this clone. The rearrangement links TRBV6-6 to TRBJ2-2; D perhaps matches TRBD2 (6 bases). The CDR3 is 14 residues long. Germline lookup yields CDR1 MNHNY and CDR2 SVGAGI (reference sequence). The germline V and J ends were trimmed by 6 bases and 4 bases, with 12 bases remaining between them. CDR3 nucleotides: TGTGCCAGCAGCCCCGGGACTTTCACCGGGGAGCTGTTTTTT. It encodes CASSPGTFTGELFF.

This clone appeared once. The J gene is TRBJ2-5, the V gene TRBV10-3; TRBD1 agrees at 12 bases. Germline loops: CDR1 ENHRY, CDR2 SYGVKD. CDR3 length equals 16 residues. V lost 3 bases and J lost 5; bases outside the gene matches: 7. As DNA, the CDR3 is TGTGCCATCAGTGATACCCGGGACAGGGGGCGCGAGACCCAGTACTTC. Its translation is CAISDTRDRGRETQYF.

This chain links TRBV7-8 with TRBJ2-7, with D perhaps matching TRBD2 (5 bases). The CDR3 has 16 amino acids. Germline CDR1 is SGHVS and CDR2 is FQNEAQ. V was clipped by 1 base and J by 2 bases, with 15 bases between them. CDR3: CASSLESLAGTYEQYF. In nucleotides, the CDR3 is TGTGCCAGCAGCTTAGAGTCCCTAGCAGGAACCTACGAGCAGTACTTC.

Comments on this clone: The sample contains more than one DNA sequence encoding this CDR3. This rearrangement joins TRBV28 to TRBJ2-3; 7 bases are shared with TRBD2. The V gene end was trimmed by 2 bases and the J gene end by 3 bases; junction bases not matched to a gene: 2. The CDR3 has 14 amino acids. From germline, CDR1 is MDHEN and CDR2 SYDVKM. CDR3 coding DNA: TGTGCCAGCAGTTTAGGCGGGAGTACAGATACGCAGTATTTT. Protein product: CASSLGGSTDTQYF.

The chain has TRBV10-1 and TRBJ1-1; D ambiguous. The CDR3 runs to 12 residues. CDR1 and CDR2 (germline): WNHNN, SYGVQD (reference sequence). V gave up 4 bases and J gave up 1 base, with 4 bases separating them. The CDR3 spells CASSAENTEAFF. In nucleotides, the CDR3 is TGCGCCAGCAGTGCAGAGAACACTGAAGCTTTCTTT.